Shown below are 22 T cell receptor beta chains from a single sample sequenced in a study of blood T cell repertoires in COVID-19. The protocol was immunoSEQ multiplex PCR, while the TCRdb copy is restricted to in-frame clones and leaves out a portion. The sample lists some 140,000 clones, approximately 83% occurring once. The sequencing sample was made of peripheral blood. These receptors came from a woman over 75 with acute or convalescent COVID-19.

V is TRBV7-6 and J is TRBJ2-7; D uncertain. Trimming cost V 5 bases and J 2 bases, with 10 bases left between them. This CDR3 contains 13 residues. CDR1 and CDR2 (germline): SGHVS, FNYEAQ. CDR3 region: CASSLESPYEQYF. In nucleotides, the CDR3 is TGTGCCAGCAGCCTGGAGTCTCCCTACGAGCAGTACTTC.

In its sample, this clone was seen a few times. The chain links TRBV15 to TRBJ1-2, with D maybe TRBD1 (6 bases). Germline CDR1 reads LNHNV; CDR2 reads YYDKDF (reference sequence). The CDR3 has 17 amino acids. Trimming removed 0 bases from V and 5 bases from J, with 19 bases in between. CDR3 sequence: CATSREIYPTGFYGYTF. The CDR3 DNA reads as TGTGCCACCAGCAGAGAGATTTATCCGACAGGTTTTTATGGCTACACCTTC.

The CDR3 bases are TGTGCCAGCAGCTTGCGGGACAGCTCCACCGGGGAGCTGTTTTTT. Translation gives CASSLRDSSTGELFF. The chain links TRBV5-4 to TRBJ2-2; 7 bases agree with TRBD1. Germline lookup yields CDR1 SGHNT and CDR2 YYREEE (reference sequence). The CDR3 sequence is 15 residues long. The trim removed 1 base at V and 4 bases at J, leaving 4 bases unmatched.

The genes are TRBV7-2 and TRBJ2-2; TRBD2 matches at 8 bases. The CDR3 runs 18 residues. After removal of 4 bases from V and 5 bases from J, the junction contained 15 bases not matched to a gene. Looked up from germline, CDR1 is SGHTA and CDR2 is FQGNSA. Written as DNA, the CDR3 is TGTGCCAGCAGCTGGGAGGCTTCGGTAGCGGGGAGGACCGGGGAGCTGTTTTTT. Translation: CASSWEASVAGRTGELFF.

The rearrangement uses TRBV3-1 (or the pseudogene TRBV3-2) and TRBJ1-1; maybe TRBD1 (5 bases). Germline V gene data show CDR1 as LGHDT and CDR2 as YNNKEL (reference sequence). This CDR3 is 12 amino acids long. V was clipped by 0 bases and J by 11 bases, with 10 bases between them. Here the CDR3 DNA reads TGTGCCAGCAGCCAAGAAAGGGGTGGGGCTTTCTTT. Residues: CASSQERGGAFF.

The chain uses TRBV7-2 and TRBJ1-2, with TRBD1 matching 7 bases. CDR1 is SGHTA and CDR2 is FQGNSA in the germline V gene. V lost 4 bases, J lost 5 bases, and 10 bases stayed unmatched. The CDR3 runs 15 residues. In nucleotides, the CDR3 is TGTGCCAGCAGCTACCCTGACAGGGCAAGTTATGGCTACACCTTC. Protein: CASSYPDRASYGYTF.

The rearrangement uses TRBV6-5 and TRBJ1-5; D gene unclear. CDR1 MNHEY and CDR2 SVGAGI come from the germline V gene. This CDR3 has 13 amino acids. V gave up 8 bases and J gave up 0 bases, with 8 bases separating them. The CDR3 loop is CASQTGSNQPQHF. Written as DNA, the CDR3 is TGTGCCAGCCAAACCGGTAGCAATCAGCCCCAGCATTTT.

The chain has TRBV3-1 (or the pseudogene TRBV3-2) and TRBJ2-5; D perhaps matches TRBD1 (6 bases). V gave up 3 bases and J gave up 2 bases, with 13 bases separating them. The CDR3 is 15 residues long. Germline assignment: CDR1 LGHDT and CDR2 YNNKEL (reference sequence). CDR3 sequence (DNA): TGTGCCAGCAGCCAGTTCGGACAGCGACAAGAGACCCAGTACTTC. The encoded protein is CASSQFGQRQETQYF.

This sequence joins TRBV28 and TRBJ1-2; unclear D gene. Germline CDR1 and CDR2: MDHEN and SYDVKM. The CDR3 covers 12 residues. Deletions cut 4 bases from V and 4 bases from J, with 7 bases between. In DNA form, the CDR3 reads TGTGCCAGCAGTTCTACCTCCTATGGCTACACCTTC. Translation gives CASSSTSYGYTF.

This chain links TRBV5-6 with TRBJ1-4, with a possible D match to TRBD1 (6 bases). This CDR3 is 15 amino acids long. Per germline, CDR1 SGHDT and CDR2 YYEEEE. V dropped 4 bases and J dropped 8 bases, with 18 bases sitting between them. CDR3 in DNA: TGTGCCAGCAGCCCCCGTAGGGGGAATTGGGAAAAACTGTTTTTT. Its protein is CASSPRRGNWEKLFF.

This sequence joins TRBV7-2 and TRBJ2-7; the match to TRBD2 covers 7 bases. The ends lost 4 bases at V and 2 bases at J; junction bases unmatched: 11. The CDR3 spans 16 residues. CDR1 is SGHTA and CDR2 is FQGNSA in the germline V gene. The CDR3 protein is CASSSWGGKGTYEQYF. CDR3 bases: TGTGCCAGCAGCTCATGGGGGGGGAAGGGGACCTACGAGCAGTACTTC.

The chain couples TRBV3-1 (or the pseudogene TRBV3-2) to TRBJ2-1; 7 nucleotides align to TRBD2. Germline V gene data show CDR1 as LGHDT and CDR2 as YNNKEL (reference sequence). Unmatched junction bases numbered 3, after V lost 1 base and J lost 9 bases. CDR3 length: 13 amino acids. The CDR3 protein is CASSQGGGGEQFF. CDR3 sequence (DNA): TGTGCCAGCAGCCAAGGGGGGGGTGGTGAGCAGTTCTTC.

The V call is TRBV9, the J call TRBJ1-5; D uncertain. This CDR3 comprises 13 residues. The V end was cut by 0 bases, the J end by 9 bases, with 10 bases between. CDR1 and CDR2 (germline): SGDLS, YYNGEE. The CDR3 is CASSVGEDPPQHF. The DNA for the CDR3 is TGTGCCAGCAGCGTAGGGGAGGATCCGCCCCAGCATTTT.

V usage is TRBV12-3 or TRBV12-4 and J usage is TRBJ1-1; possibly TRBD1 for D (5 bases). This CDR3 is 11 amino acids long. V gave up 3 bases and J gave up 11 bases, with 10 bases separating them. The CDR3, as DNA: TGTGCCAGCAGTTTCTCGCGGGGGGCTTTCTTT. Translating gives CASSFSRGAFF.

V usage is TRBV2 and J usage is TRBJ2-7; 8 bases are shared with TRBD1. Trimming cost V 5 bases and J 0 bases; bases outside gene matches: 3. The CDR3 has 14 amino acids. Germline values: CDR1 SNHLY, CDR2 FYNNEI. The CDR3 sequence is CASSPGQASYEQYF. The CDR3 DNA reads TGTGCCAGCAGTCCGGGACAGGCCTCCTACGAGCAGTACTTC.

The chain uses TRBV7-3 and TRBJ2-3, with a possible D match to TRBD1 (5 bases). The CDR3 has 14 amino acids. Trimming left V 3 bases short and J 4 bases short, with 11 bases between. CDR1 and CDR2 (germline): SGHTA, FQGTGA. CDR3 amino acids: CASSFQGFPDTQYF. CDR3 nucleotides: TGTGCCAGCAGCTTCCAGGGTTTCCCAGATACGCAGTATTTT.

The chain has TRBV4-1 and TRBJ2-1; D may be TRBD1 (6 bases). V lost 1 base and J lost 2, with 12 bases in between. This CDR3 region has 16 residues. The germline gives CDR1 MGHRA, CDR2 YSYEKL. The CDR3 bases are TGCGCCAGCAGCCAAGGTGTACAGGGCCCCTACAATGAGCAGTTCTTC. Amino acids: CASSQGVQGPYNEQFF.

The rearrangement joins TRBV7-3 to TRBJ2-5, with D maybe TRBD1 (5 bases). The ends were cut back, 4 bases at V and 2 bases at J, with 8 bases in the middle. Germline V gene sequence: CDR1 SGHTA, CDR2 FQGTGA. The CDR3 length is 13 residues. CDR3 loop: CASSWGKQETQYF. DNA of the CDR3: TGTGCCAGCAGCTGGGGCAAGCAAGAGACCCAGTACTTC.

The chain is built from TRBV30 and TRBJ1-6, with 8 bases matching TRBD1. Germline V gene data show CDR1 as GTSNPN and CDR2 as SVGIG (reference sequence). V lost 3 bases and J lost 7; bases outside the gene matches: 14. This CDR3 has 17 amino acids. The CDR3 protein is CAWRTGGQGLNNSPLHF. The DNA of the CDR3 is TGTGCCTGGAGGACAGGAGGACAGGGTTTAAACAATTCACCCCTCCACTTT.

In the case of this clone: A read error may account for a junction end that differs from germline. The chain joins TRBV24-1 to TRBJ2-3; 9 bases map to TRBD1. CDR3 size: 15 residues. Germline CDR1 reads KGHDR; CDR2 reads SFDVKD. The CDR3 nucleotides are TGTGCCACCAGCGATTTTGGGACAGGGTTCGATACGCAGTATTTT. Protein product: CATSDFGTGFDTQYF.

V and J are TRBV4-3 and TRBJ2-3; the match to TRBD2 covers 12 bases. Germline loops: CDR1 LGHNA, CDR2 YSLEER. This CDR3 region has 18 residues. V was pared by 4 bases and J by 6 bases, with 14 bases of the junction left unmatched. Here the CDR3 reads CASSPAPLAGGPWDTQYF. Here the CDR3 DNA reads TGCGCCAGCAGCCCCGCCCCCCTAGCGGGGGGGCCTTGGGATACGCAGTATTTT.

This chain links TRBV4-3 with TRBJ1-4; TRBD1 might be the D (5 bases). CDR3 length: 15 amino acids. V gave up 1 base and J gave up 1 base, with 7 bases separating them. CDR1 and CDR2 (germline): LGHNA, YSLEER. CDR3 residues: CASSQGGGTNEKLFF. CDR3 coding DNA: TGCGCCAGCAGCCAAGGGGGGGGAACTAATGAAAAACTGTTTTTT.